These 27 T cell receptor beta chains were sequenced from one sample in a study of OX40 agonist ivuxolimab in advanced cancers. TCRdb's copy holds only in-frame clones and misses some; the assay was immunoSEQ multiplex PCR. The sample holds about 12,000 clones, 86% seen once. Sequenced here: CD4+ or CD8+ T cells sorted from blood, sampled in a trial of the OX40 agonist ivuxolimab. The receptors stem from an adult with an advanced solid tumor such as melanoma, head and neck, liver or kidney cancer.

The chain couples TRBV7-2 to TRBJ2-3, with D possibly TRBD2 on 5 matching bases. CDR3 length equals 16 residues. V was cut by 1 base and J by 5 bases, with 16 bases left in between. The germline V gene encodes CDR1 SGHTA and CDR2 FQGNSA. This CDR3 reads CASSLDGVPQEDTQYF. The CDR3 nucleotides are TGTGCCAGCAGCTTAGACGGGGTCCCCCAGGAAGATACGCAGTATTTT.

This clone was recorded a few times. The rearrangement links TRBV28 to TRBJ1-2; 7 bases align to TRBD1. The J segment lost 2 bases and the V segment lost 1 base, leaving 4 bases of the junction unmatched. In germline, CDR1 is MDHEN, CDR2 SYDVKM. The CDR3 covers 15 residues. The CDR3 region is CASSLLQGWNYGYTF. CDR3 DNA sequence: TGTGCCAGCAGTTTATTACAGGGGTGGAACTATGGCTACACCTTC.

The rearrangement joins TRBV11-2 to TRBJ2-1, with 8 bases fitting TRBD2. The germline V gene has CDR1 SGHAT and CDR2 FQNNGV. CDR3 size: 15 residues. The V and J ends lost 5 bases and 5 bases, in that order; junction bases with no gene match: 8. The CDR3 loop reads CASSPLAGGNNEQFF. In DNA, the CDR3 is TGTGCCAGCAGCCCACTCGCGGGGGGAAACAATGAGCAGTTCTTC.

The genes are TRBV29-1 and TRBJ2-1; 9 nucleotides agree with TRBD2. The V segment lost 2 bases and the J segment 10 bases; nucleotides outside the gene matches: 12. CDR3 length equals 15 residues. Germline values: CDR1 SQVTM, CDR2 ANQGSEA. The CDR3 coding sequence is TGCAGCGTTGAAATTCGGTCTAGCGGGATAGGGGAGCAGTTCTTC. This translates into CSVEIRSSGIGEQFF.

This rearrangement joins TRBV28 to TRBJ1-2; D is undetermined. The germline CDR1 and CDR2 sequences are MDHEN and SYDVKM. The CDR3 consists of 15 residues. V was trimmed by 6 bases and J by 7 bases, leaving 21 bases between them. CDR3 nucleotides: TGTGCCAGCAGCCGACCAGCCCCATATACCTTTGGCTACACCTTC. Translated, it gives CASSRPAPYTFGYTF.

This chain links TRBV29-1 with TRBJ2-5; the match to TRBD1 covers 8 bases. With V trimmed by 0 bases and J by 3 bases, 3 bases remained unmatched. Germline V lookup: CDR1 SQVTM, CDR2 ANQGSEA. This CDR3 is built from 14 residues. As DNA, the CDR3 is TGCAGCGTTGAAGAGCAGGGGGCAGAAGAGACCCAGTACTTC. This sequence encodes CSVEEQGAEETQYF.

The rearrangement joins TRBV9 to TRBJ2-5; D not resolved. The V end was cut by 3 bases, the J end by 1 base, with 1 base between. The V gene's germline CDR1 is SGDLS and CDR2 YYNGEE. This CDR3 spans 11 amino acids. The CDR3, as DNA: TGTGCCAGCAGCGCCCAAGAGACCCAGTACTTC. It yields the protein CASSAQETQYF.

This clone has more than one count but fewer than ten. V is TRBV18 and J is TRBJ2-5; the D is unclear. Germline assignment: CDR1 KGHSH and CDR2 LQKENI. Trimming removed 5 bases at V and 5 bases at J, with 12 bases between. CDR3 length: 13 residues. The CDR3 region is CASSFEIVETQYF. The CDR3 nucleotides read TGTGCCAGCTCATTCGAGATTGTGGAGACCCAGTACTTC.

The rearrangement joins TRBV5-6 to TRBJ2-7, with unresolved D. The germline V gene has CDR1 SGHDT and CDR2 YYEEEE. Trimming took 0 bases from V and 2 from J, leaving 3 bases between them. The CDR3 extends over 12 amino acids. The CDR3 loop reads CASSLGAYEQYF. CDR3 bases: TGTGCCAGCAGCTTGGGCGCCTACGAGCAGTACTTC.

The genes are TRBV5-1 and TRBJ2-1; 7 bases align to TRBD1. CDR1 is SGHRS and CDR2 is YFSETQ in the germline V gene. The CDR3 consists of 16 residues. V gave up 4 bases and J gave up 5 bases; unmatched junction bases: 12. CDR3 amino acids: CASSLTGPKLNNEQFF. In DNA, the CDR3 is TGCGCCAGCAGCCTGACAGGGCCTAAATTAAACAATGAGCAGTTCTTC.

The chain has TRBV4-3 and TRBJ1-1; D possibly corresponds to TRBD1 (5 bases). The germline V gene encodes CDR1 LGHNA and CDR2 YSLEER. The CDR3 is 11 residues long. The ends were cut back, 1 base at V and 11 bases at J, with 8 bases in the middle. The CDR3 here is CASSQAGFAFF. The CDR3 bases are TGCGCCAGCAGCCAAGCAGGGTTTGCTTTCTTT.

The chain recombines TRBV4-3 with TRBJ2-3; D remains unclear. The CDR3 runs to 14 residues. Germline loops: CDR1 LGHNA, CDR2 YSLEER. V was clipped by 1 base and J by 4 bases, with 9 bases between them. CDR3: CASSQVVQSDTQYF. The CDR3 bases are TGCGCCAGCAGCCAAGTCGTACAGTCAGATACGCAGTATTTT.

The gene calls are TRBV10-2 and TRBJ2-5, with TRBD1 as a possible D gene (5 bases). The CDR3 length is 11 residues. CDR1 is WSHSY and CDR2 is SAAADI in the germline V gene. V lost 8 bases and J 5 bases, leaving 9 bases between the germline ends. The CDR3 region has the DNA TGCGCCAGCGGGGCATGGGAGACCCAGTACTTC. Protein sequence: CASGAWETQYF.

V usage is TRBV5-8 and J usage is TRBJ2-7; possible D gene TRBD1, 6 bases. Trimming shortened V by 4 bases and J by 1 base, and 9 bases separated the two germline ends. This CDR3 is 13 amino acids long. Germline lookup yields CDR1 SGHTS and CDR2 YDEGEE. In DNA form, the CDR3 reads TGTGCCAGCAGCCTTACAGGGTCCTACGAGCAGTACTTC. This gives the protein CASSLTGSYEQYF.

The chain has TRBV4-3 and TRBJ2-5, with 11 positions matching TRBD1. The V segment lost 4 bases and the J segment 4 bases; nucleotides outside the gene matches: 2. Germline assignment: CDR1 LGHNA and CDR2 YSLEER. The CDR3 is 14 residues long. CDR3 amino acids: CASSLGTGGETQYF. CDR3 sequence (DNA): TGCGCCAGCAGCCTTGGGACAGGGGGAGAGACCCAGTACTTC.

This clone was seen once. The V call is TRBV19, the J call TRBJ2-1; D uncertain. Germline loops: CDR1 LNHDA, CDR2 SQIVND (reference sequence). The CDR3 runs 13 residues. Trimming stripped 6 bases from V and 4 bases from J, with 10 bases between. The DNA of the CDR3 is TGTGCCAGTAGCCTCTCTCTATACAATGAGCAGTTCTTC. Amino acids: CASSLSLYNEQFF.

V gene TRBV27 combines with J gene TRBJ2-1; TRBD2 matches at 10 bases. V shed 6 bases, J shed 7 bases, and the junction held 6 bases outside the gene matches. The CDR3 covers 14 residues. CDR1 is MNHEY and CDR2 is SMNVEV in the germline V gene (reference sequence). In DNA, the CDR3 is TGTGCCAGCAGCCTAGCGGGGGCGGGGAATGAGCAGTTCTTC. It yields the protein CASSLAGAGNEQFF.

The rearrangement uses TRBV5-1 and TRBJ2-7; 8 bases align to TRBD1. V lost 1 base, J lost 4 bases, and 7 bases stayed unmatched. The CDR3 totals 15 residues. Per germline, CDR1 SGHRS and CDR2 YFSETQ. CDR3 sequence (DNA): TGCGCCAGCAGCTTGAATCAGGGGGCGGGTTACGAGCAGTACTTC. Encoded protein: CASSLNQGAGYEQYF.

The genes are TRBV30 and TRBJ2-7, with 9 bases identical to TRBD1. Germline CDR1 and CDR2: GTSNPN and SVGIG (reference sequence). This CDR3 has 13 residues. V was clipped by 0 bases and J by 7 bases; unmatched bases: 4. DNA of the CDR3: TGTGCCTGGAGTGTACAGGGGGCGGGGGAGCAGTACTTC. Amino acid sequence: CAWSVQGAGEQYF.

The rearrangement joins TRBV11-3 to TRBJ2-6, with D hard to call. Germline assignment: CDR1 SGHNT and CDR2 YENEEA. The CDR3 is made up of 15 amino acids. The V end lost 3 bases, the J end lost 0 bases, and 6 bases lay between the germline ends. CDR3 sequence (DNA): TGTGCCAGCAGCTTGTCTGGCTCTGGGGCCAACGTCCTGACTTTC. Translating gives CASSLSGSGANVLTF.

The J gene is TRBJ2-1, the V gene TRBV5-1, with TRBD1 identical over 11 bases. CDR1 SGHRS and CDR2 YFSETQ come from the germline V gene. V was clipped by 0 bases and J by 8 bases; unmatched bases: 7. The CDR3 runs to 16 residues. In DNA, the CDR3 is TGCGCCAGCAGCTTGGAAGGGACAGGGGGTATCGATGAGCAGTTCTTC. It is translated as CASSLEGTGGIDEQFF.

The V call is TRBV6-6, the J call TRBJ2-1; maybe TRBD2 (6 bases). The CDR3 consists of 14 residues. Trimming removed 6 bases from V and 6 bases from J, with 15 bases in between. Germline V gene data show CDR1 as MNHNY and CDR2 as SVGAGI (reference sequence). The CDR3 protein is CASSPLPGVNEQFF. In DNA form, the CDR3 reads TGTGCCAGCAGCCCCCTTCCGGGAGTCAATGAGCAGTTCTTC.

The chain is built from TRBV4-2 and TRBJ1-2; perhaps TRBD1 as D (5 bases). The V and J ends lost 5 bases and 3 bases respectively, with 7 bases between them. The CDR3 spans 12 residues. Germline V gene data show CDR1 as LGHNA and CDR2 as YNFKEQ. The CDR3 region is CASSGDDYGYTF. The CDR3 coding sequence is TGTGCCAGCAGCGGGGACGACTATGGCTACACCTTC.

The chain employs TRBV11-3 and TRBJ2-7; 10 nucleotides agree with TRBD1. Germline assignment: CDR1 SGHNT and CDR2 YENEEA. Trimming removed 3 bases from V and 7 bases from J; junction bases left unmatched: 6. The CDR3 totals 14 residues. The CDR3 nucleotides are TGTGCCAGCAGCTTCGGGACAGGGGACATAGAGCAGTACTTC. As protein: CASSFGTGDIEQYF.

The CDR3 here is CAWSADRNQPQHF. Here the CDR3 DNA reads TGTGCCTGGAGTGCGGACAGGAATCAGCCCCAGCATTTT. The chain has TRBV30 and TRBJ1-5; 7 bases align to TRBD1. From germline, CDR1 is GTSNPN and CDR2 SVGIG (reference sequence). There are 13 residues in the CDR3. With 1 base clipped from V and 4 bases from J, the junction kept 1 base outside the gene matches. Together with reference TRBV30 and TRBJ1-5, the CDR3 gives the full variable domain: SQTIHQWPATLVQPVGSPLSLECTVEGTSNPNLYWYRQAAGRGLQLLFYSVGIGQISSEVPQNLSASRPQDRQFILSSKKLLLSDSGFYLCAWSADRNQPQHFGDGTRLSIL.

The chain employs TRBV5-1 and TRBJ1-5; a possible D gene is TRBD1 (5 bases). V lost 0 bases, J lost 5 bases, and 6 bases lay in between. Germline loops: CDR1 SGHRS, CDR2 YFSETQ. The CDR3 length is 13 residues. This chain's CDR3 is CASSLARDQPQHF. The CDR3 nucleotides are TGCGCCAGCAGCTTGGCCAGGGATCAGCCCCAGCATTTT.

Here the CDR3 reads CASSEVGSSTYNSPLHF. The CDR3 DNA sequence: TGTGCCAGCAGTGAAGTAGGGTCGAGCACCTATAATTCACCCCTCCACTTT. The V gene is TRBV2, the J gene TRBJ1-6; D uncertain. V was pared by 1 base and J by 2 bases, with 12 bases between. The CDR3 loop spans 17 amino acids. Germline assignment: CDR1 SNHLY and CDR2 FYNNEI.